The 18 T cell receptor beta chains below all came from one sample that was sequenced in a study of liver allograft versus peripheral blood T cells. Overall study: Graft-liver T cell receptor repertoires were compared against recipient peripheral blood repertoires.

TCRdb ran MiXCR on the reads and lists one entry per CDR3 protein. The table includes over a thousand distinct CDR3 sequences, around 15% detected once. These receptors all stem from a human patient who had a liver transplant. T cells may partly derive from the graft donor.

This chain uses TRBV2 with TRBJ1-1; the D gene is possibly TRBD1 (5 bases). CDR1 is SNHLY, CDR2 FYNNEI, per germline. The length of the CDR3 is 13 residues. Between the trimmed V and J ends, which lost 8 bases and 4 bases, there was a span of 14 bases. CDR3: CASPLLGGTEAFF. The CDR3 DNA reads as TGTGCCAGCCCCTTGCTGGGGGGCACTGAAGCTTTCTTT. The full variable domain, with the rest looked up from reference TRBV2 and TRBJ1-1, is EPEVTQTPSHQVTQMGQEVILRCVPISNHLYFYWYRQILGQKVEFLVSFYNNEISEKSEIFDDQFSVERPDGSNFTLKIRSTKLEDSAMYFCASPLLGGTEAFFGQGTRLTVV.

This clonotype is categorized as medium-sized. V is TRBV5-5 and J is TRBJ2-7; 8 bases fit TRBD1. The CDR3 sequence is 15 residues long. Germline V gene sequence: CDR1 SGHKS, CDR2 YYEKEE (reference sequence). Losses at the gene ends were 2 bases for V and 3 bases for J; bases not matched to a gene: 7. The CDR3 is CASSLVFGQGYEQYF. The CDR3 DNA reads TGTGCCAGCAGCTTAGTGTTTGGACAGGGCTACGAGCAGTACTTC.

This clonotype is termed medium-sized. The chain combines TRBV20-1 with TRBJ2-7; 11 bases match TRBD2. Trimming at V came to 6 bases and at J to 0 bases, leaving 7 bases not matched to a gene. Germline-derived CDR1 and CDR2 are DFQATT and SNEGSKA (reference sequence). The CDR3 spans 15 residues. The DNA of the CDR3 is TGCAGTGCGCCCCCACTAGCGGGGGACTCCTACGAGCAGTACTTC. Its translation is CSAPPLAGDSYEQYF.

By share, this clonotype ranks as medium-sized. This sequence joins TRBV7-9 and TRBJ1-1, with 7 bases lining up with TRBD1. With 5 bases clipped from V and 5 bases from J, the junction kept 8 bases outside the gene matches. CDR1 and CDR2 from the germline V gene are SEHNR and FQNEAQ (reference sequence). This CDR3 is 14 amino acids long. CDR3 sequence (DNA): TGTGCCAGCAGCGACTTTACAGGGGATACTGAAGCTTTCTTT. This gives the protein CASSDFTGDTEAFF.

In this sample, this clonotype is large. The chain combines TRBV27 with TRBJ2-2, with D tentatively TRBD1 (6 bases). There are 15 residues in the CDR3. V gave up 6 bases and J gave up 5 bases, with 16 bases separating them. Germline V gene sequence: CDR1 MNHEY, CDR2 SMNVEV (reference sequence). For the CDR3, the DNA is TGTGCCAGCAGCCCACAGGGCTCGGGGACCGGGGAGCTGTTTTTT. Its protein product is CASSPQGSGTGELFF.

The chain couples TRBV2 to TRBJ1-2; D is ambiguous. The V and J ends lost 2 bases and 6 bases respectively, with 16 bases between them. Germline V gives CDR1 SNHLY, CDR2 FYNNEI. CDR3 size: 15 residues. This CDR3 is CASSESRPIPHGYTF. Written as DNA, the CDR3 is TGTGCCAGCAGTGAAAGTCGACCGATACCCCATGGCTACACCTTC.

This clonotype is termed medium-sized. The chain carries TRBV20-1 and TRBJ2-6; possibly TRBD1 for D (6 bases). The CDR3 is made up of 16 amino acids. Germline CDR1 is DFQATT and CDR2 is SNEGSKA (reference sequence). V gave up 2 bases and J gave up 1 base, with 12 bases separating them. The CDR3 DNA follows: TGCAGTGCTAGAACACCAACAGGGTCTGGGGCCAACGTCCTGACTTTC. This translates into CSARTPTGSGANVLTF.

This clonotype is categorized as medium-sized. The chain carries TRBV27 and TRBJ2-7; D is undetermined. This CDR3 spans 12 amino acids. Per germline, CDR1 MNHEY and CDR2 SMNVEV (reference sequence). The V and J ends lost 8 bases and 5 bases respectively, with 13 bases between them. CDR3 residues: CASGLLEDEQYF. The CDR3 DNA reads as TGTGCCAGCGGGCTGTTAGAGGACGAGCAGTACTTC.

This chain connects TRBV10-1 to TRBJ1-4; 7 positions match TRBD1. From germline, CDR1 is WNHNN and CDR2 SYGVQD (reference sequence). The V segment lost 7 bases and the J segment 8 bases; nucleotides outside the gene matches: 7. This CDR3 region has 13 residues. The CDR3 coding sequence is TGCGCCAGCAATCCAGGGGGAGGCGAAAAACTGTTTTTT. It specifies CASNPGGGEKLFF.

The chain carries TRBV6-2 or TRBV6-3 and TRBJ2-1, with 10 positions matching TRBD2. With V trimmed by 1 base and J by 4 bases, 7 bases remained unmatched. This CDR3 region has 17 residues. Germline CDR1 MNHEY, CDR2 SVGEGT. The CDR3 here is CASSYFFTSGDYNEQFF. The CDR3, as DNA: TGTGCCAGCAGTTACTTCTTTACTAGCGGGGATTACAATGAGCAGTTCTTC.

By share, this clonotype ranks as medium-sized. The CDR3 sequence: CATETGESYEQYF. The CDR3 region has the DNA TGTGCCACGGAGACAGGGGAGTCCTACGAGCAGTACTTC. V gene TRBV10-3 combines with J gene TRBJ2-7, with TRBD1 matching 8 bases. After removal of 10 bases from V and 1 base from J, the junction contained 6 bases not matched to a gene. This CDR3 contains 13 residues. Germline CDR1 is ENHRY and CDR2 is SYGVKD.

This clonotype counts as large. The chain has TRBV27 and TRBJ2-1; 11 bases align to TRBD2. V trimming: 6 bases; J trimming: 0 bases; junction bases outside the gene matches: 4. CDR3 length equals 16 residues. In germline, CDR1 is MNHEY, CDR2 SMNVEV (reference sequence). For the CDR3, the DNA is TGTGCCAGCAGCCCTAGCGGGGGGAGCTCCTACAATGAGCAGTTCTTC. The encoded protein is CASSPSGGSSYNEQFF.

This clonotype is medium-sized. The chain links TRBV27 to TRBJ1-2; 8 positions agree with TRBD1. Germline loops: CDR1 MNHEY, CDR2 SMNVEV (reference sequence). The CDR3 has 13 residues. After removal of 7 bases from V and 6 bases from J, the junction contained 7 bases not matched to a gene. CDR3 protein: CASKDRERDGYTF. CDR3 in DNA: TGTGCCAGCAAGGACAGGGAAAGGGATGGCTACACCTTC.

This clonotype is termed medium-sized. The chain combines TRBV18 with TRBJ1-1; D is undetermined. Trimming removed 3 bases at V and 1 base at J, with 9 bases between. Germline CDR1 and CDR2: KGHSH and LQKENI. This CDR3 is built from 14 residues. CDR3 region: CASSPAVKNTEAFF. In DNA, the CDR3 is TGTGCCAGCTCACCCGCAGTGAAGAACACTGAAGCTTTCTTT.

This clonotype is categorized as large. The V and J genes are TRBV27 and TRBJ1-1; D gene ambiguous. The CDR3 has 13 amino acids. With 2 bases removed from V and 4 bases from J, the gap between germline ends came to 8 bases. The germline gives CDR1 MNHEY, CDR2 SMNVEV (reference sequence). As DNA, the CDR3 is TGTGCCAGCAGTTTAGGACGGAGCACTGAAGCTTTCTTT. Protein sequence: CASSLGRSTEAFF.

This clonotype was observed once. The CDR3 DNA sequence: TGTGCCAGCAGTGACATCGATCAGCCCCAGCATTTT. Protein product: CASSDIDQPQHF. V gene TRBV2 combines with J gene TRBJ1-5; D uncertain. CDR1 is SNHLY, CDR2 FYNNEI, per germline. V was pared by 3 bases and J by 5 bases, with 5 bases between. The length of the CDR3 is 12 residues.

This clonotype was seen more than once but under ten times. The V and J genes are TRBV9 and TRBJ1-3, with 8 bases identical to TRBD1. V lost 3 bases and J lost 3; bases outside the gene matches: 5. Germline V gene data show CDR1 as SGDLS and CDR2 as YYNGEE. The CDR3 has 15 amino acids. CDR3 protein: CASSALDRGGNTIYF. For the CDR3, the DNA is TGTGCCAGCAGCGCGCTAGACAGGGGTGGAAACACCATATATTTT.

For this clonotype: A read error may explain this, as a much larger clone is one base away. This chain uses TRBV5-1 with TRBJ1-1; the D gene is possibly TRBD1 (5 bases). The germline V gene has CDR1 SGHRS and CDR2 YFSETQ. This CDR3 comprises 14 residues. Between the trimmed V and J ends, which lost 4 bases and 1 base, there was a span of 11 bases. The CDR3 loop reads CASSQGTENTEAFF. CDR3 coding DNA: TGCGCCAGCAGCCAAGGGACGGAGAACACTGAAGCTTTCTTT.